The 18 T cell receptor beta chains below were found in one sample sequenced in a study of shared clonotypes between healthy human individuals. Profiling relied on immunoSEQ multiplex PCR, and the TCRdb table lists in-frame clones only, not all of them. The repertoire holds a few million clones, with around nine tenths as singletons. The specimen was naive CD4+ T cells sorted from blood. Subset indicated: CD45RA+ positively selected. These receptors were obtained from a man aged 18 to 30 in good health.

This rearrangement joins TRBV19 to TRBJ1-2; tentative D call: TRBD1 (6 bases). This CDR3 has 13 amino acids. Germline CDR1 and CDR2: LNHDA and SQIVND (reference sequence). Between the trimmed V and J ends, which lost 11 bases and 5 bases, there was a span of 18 bases. CDR3 region: CASLPGTSYGYTF. CDR3 nucleotide sequence: TGTGCCTCCCTTCCCGGGACATCTTATGGCTACACCTTC.

The V call is TRBV5-1, the J call TRBJ1-3; D may be TRBD1 (5 bases). The germline CDR1 and CDR2 sequences are SGHRS and YFSETQ. CDR3 length: 16 residues. Trimming removed 3 bases at V and 0 bases at J, with 13 bases between. CDR3 coding DNA: TGCGCCAGCAGCTCCACAGACAGAAACTCTGGAAACACCATATATTTT. Encoded protein: CASSSTDRNSGNTIYF.

The chain links TRBV4-1 to TRBJ2-7; TRBD1 is a possible D gene (5 bases). CDR1 MGHRA and CDR2 YSYEKL come from the germline V gene. V was pared by 2 bases and J by 1 base, with 12 bases between. CDR3 length equals 15 residues. The CDR3 loop is CASSQMAGFSYEQYF. The CDR3 DNA sequence: TGCGCCAGCAGCCAAATGGCAGGGTTTTCCTACGAGCAGTACTTC.

The V and J genes are TRBV5-1 and TRBJ2-2; D gene uncertain. This CDR3 contains 15 residues. The germline V gene has CDR1 SGHRS and CDR2 YFSETQ. The ends were cut back, 5 bases at V and 2 bases at J, with 13 bases in the middle. This chain's CDR3 is CASRAAGVNTGELFF. The CDR3, as DNA: TGCGCCAGCAGGGCGGCAGGCGTAAACACCGGGGAGCTGTTTTTT.

With regard to this clone: Other nucleotide sequences in the sample specify the same CDR3. V is TRBV15 and J is TRBJ2-5, with D perhaps given as TRBD1 or TRBD2 (6 bases each). V was shortened by 1 base and J by 4 bases, with 10 bases between the two germline ends. The CDR3 covers 14 residues. Germline lookup yields CDR1 LNHNV and CDR2 YYDKDF (reference sequence). In DNA form, the CDR3 reads TGTGCCACCAGCAGAGGGGGGGCGGGAGAGACCCAGTACTTC. It translates to CATSRGGAGETQYF. Together with reference TRBV15 and TRBJ2-5, the CDR3 gives the full variable domain: DAMVIQNPRYQVTQFGKPVTLSCSQTLNHNVMYWYQQKSSQAPKLLFHYYDKDFNNEADTPDNFQSRRPNTSFCFLDIRSPGLGDTAMYLCATSRGGAGETQYFGPGTRLLVL.

J is TRBJ2-5 and V is TRBV11-2; D is undetermined. V gave up 3 bases and J gave up 5 bases, with 13 bases separating them. The CDR3 spans 14 residues. CDR1 and CDR2 from the germline V gene are SGHAT and FQNNGV. The CDR3 spells CASSLGSTRETQYF. As DNA, the CDR3 is TGTGCCAGCAGCTTGGGCAGCACCAGGGAGACCCAGTACTTC.

The chain combines TRBV6-1 with TRBJ2-7; 7 nucleotides align to TRBD2. The junction had 16 bases not matched to a gene; V was cut back by 7 bases and J by 7 bases. The CDR3 runs to 15 residues. Germline V gene sequence: CDR1 MNHNS, CDR2 SASEGT. CDR3 bases: TGTGCCAGCACCCTTGGGGGAGGGCCGAGGGAAGAGCAGTACTTC. Translating it yields CASTLGGGPREEQYF.

In this sample, this clone turned up a few times. This sample also contains other DNA sequences that code for the same CDR3. The chain uses TRBV6-5 and TRBJ1-5, with a possible D match to TRBD1 (6 bases). The germline V gene encodes CDR1 MNHEY and CDR2 SVGAGI. The V and J ends lost 6 bases and 7 bases respectively, with 13 bases between them. The CDR3 runs to 13 residues. The CDR3 region is CASRRGVGQPQHF. The CDR3 nucleotides read TGTGCCAGCAGGAGGGGGGTGGGGCAGCCCCAGCATTTT.

The chain carries TRBV15 and TRBJ1-1; 8 bases align to TRBD1. The trim removed 0 bases at V and 4 bases at J, leaving 7 bases unmatched. The germline V gene has CDR1 LNHNV and CDR2 YYDKDF (reference sequence). The CDR3 extends over 16 amino acids. In DNA, the CDR3 is TGTGCCACCAGCAGAGATCTGGACAGGGTGGGCACTGAAGCTTTCTTT. Its protein product is CATSRDLDRVGTEAFF.

This clone came up a few times. V and J are TRBV5-1 and TRBJ1-6; the D is unclear. Germline CDR1 is SGHRS and CDR2 is YFSETQ. Deletions cut 4 bases from V and 9 bases from J, with 11 bases between. The CDR3 is made up of 13 amino acids. CDR3 DNA sequence: TGCGCCAGCAGCGCCGAGAGAGGTTCACCCCTCCACTTT. As protein: CASSAERGSPLHF.

The chain links TRBV7-6 to TRBJ2-7; TRBD1 matches at 7 bases. Germline V gene sequence: CDR1 SGHVS, CDR2 FNYEAQ. The CDR3 contains 15 residues. J gave up 2 bases and V 1 base, and 5 bases lay outside the gene matches. CDR3 loop: CASSLVIGTAYEQYF. The CDR3 DNA follows: TGTGCCAGCAGCTTAGTCATAGGGACAGCCTACGAGCAGTACTTC.

The J gene is TRBJ2-1, the V gene TRBV18; D is undetermined. Germline V CDR1 and CDR2: KGHSH, LQKENI. The V gene lost 3 bases and the J gene lost 0 bases, with 9 bases spanning the gap. The CDR3 is made up of 15 amino acids. The CDR3 region has the DNA TGTGCCAGCTCACCGTGGAGTGACTCCTACAATGAGCAGTTCTTC. The encoded protein is CASSPWSDSYNEQFF.

This chain joins TRBV2 and TRBJ2-5; D gene ambiguous. There are 12 residues in the CDR3. V lost 1 base and J lost 7, with 7 bases in between. Germline CDR1 is SNHLY and CDR2 is FYNNEI. This chain's CDR3 is CASSEGPGTQYF. The DNA of the CDR3 is TGTGCCAGCAGTGAAGGGCCCGGGACCCAGTACTTC.

In regard to this clone: Other nucleotide sequences in the sample specify the same CDR3. The J gene is TRBJ1-2, the V gene TRBV28; D not resolved. Trimming left V 5 bases short and J 1 base short, with 5 bases between. This CDR3 region has 12 residues. From germline, CDR1 is MDHEN and CDR2 SYDVKM. The chain's CDR3 is CASSTLNYGYTF. CDR3 coding DNA: TGTGCCAGCAGTACCCTTAACTATGGCTACACCTTC.

The rearrangement links TRBV9 to TRBJ1-2; 9 bases line up with TRBD1. The V gene's germline CDR1 is SGDLS and CDR2 YYNGEE. V shed 5 bases, J shed 3 bases, and the junction held 5 bases outside the gene matches. The CDR3 runs 14 residues. The CDR3 protein is CASSGTGIHYGYTF. CDR3 in DNA: TGTGCCAGCAGTGGGACAGGGATTCACTATGGCTACACCTTC.

The chain recombines TRBV28 with TRBJ2-3, with D perhaps given as TRBD1 or TRBD2 (5 bases each). The V gene lost 3 bases and the J gene lost 9 bases, with 25 bases spanning the gap. Per the germline V gene, CDR1 is MDHEN and CDR2 is SYDVKM. This CDR3 has 17 amino acids. The CDR3 is CASSLSRSGTSKGTQYF. CDR3 nucleotide sequence: TGTGCCAGCAGTTTGTCCCGATCCGGGACCTCCAAGGGGACGCAGTATTTT.

V and J are TRBV18 and TRBJ2-2, with D possibly being TRBD2 (5 bases). The CDR3 is 16 residues long. Germline V CDR1 and CDR2: KGHSH, LQKENI. Trimming took off 0 bases at V and 4 bases at J, with 12 bases between the two ends. Here the CDR3 DNA reads TGTGCCAGCTCACCACCGCTAGGGAGTAGCACCGGGGAGCTGTTTTTT. Translating gives CASSPPLGSSTGELFF.

This clone came up once. Other DNA sequences in the same sample also yield this CDR3. This CDR3 is CASSTRDSYEQYF. The CDR3, as DNA: TGTGCCAGCAGCACCCGGGACAGCTATGAGCAGTACTTC. V is TRBV7-9 and J is TRBJ2-7; TRBD1 agrees at 7 bases. The V and J ends lost 5 bases and 7 bases, in that order; junction bases with no gene match: 8. Germline V lookup: CDR1 SEHNR, CDR2 FQNEAQ (reference sequence). This CDR3 comprises 13 residues.